A single sample is the source of the 27 T cell receptor beta chains below, sequenced in a study of cytomegalovirus exposure and HLA in healthy donors. The PCR had 60 Vbeta and 13 Jbeta primers. Assay: immunoSEQ multiplex PCR; the TCRdb copy retains only in-frame clones and omits some. This sample carries roughly 34,000 clones, roughly 80% of them seen once, and the ten largest clones take 6%. The sequencing input was PBMCs. The receptors originated from a male donor in good health and CMV-seronegative.

V usage is TRBV10-3 and J usage is TRBJ2-7; 9 bases are a match to TRBD1. This CDR3 comprises 15 residues. Germline V gene data show CDR1 as ENHRY and CDR2 as SYGVKD. J gave up 3 bases and V 2 bases, and 5 bases lay outside the gene matches. CDR3 residues: CAISELGQGGYEQYF. For the CDR3, the DNA is TGTGCCATCAGTGAGCTGGGACAGGGAGGCTACGAGCAGTACTTC.

V usage is TRBV18 and J usage is TRBJ2-7; tentatively, D is TRBD1 (6 bases). Deletions cut 3 bases from V and 0 bases from J, with 15 bases between. CDR1 and CDR2 (germline): KGHSH, LQKENI. The CDR3 totals 16 residues. CDR3 in DNA: TGTGCCAGCTCACCGCCAGGGGCCCAAAGCTCCTACGAGCAGTACTTC. Amino acid sequence: CASSPPGAQSSYEQYF.

The rearrangement joins TRBV28 to TRBJ2-7; TRBD2 aligns across 9 bases. The V gene end was trimmed by 3 bases and the J gene end by 4 bases; junction bases not matched to a gene: 4. This CDR3 is built from 14 residues. The germline V gene has CDR1 MDHEN and CDR2 SYDVKM. The CDR3 sequence is CASSFSGSAYEQYF. DNA for the CDR3: TGTGCCAGCAGTTTTAGCGGGAGTGCATACGAGCAGTACTTC.

The CDR3 DNA sequence: TGTGCCAGCAGCCTAACGGGAGGGCCCGGCTATGGCTACACCTTC. Encoded protein: CASSLTGGPGYGYTF. This chain links TRBV27 with TRBJ1-2; no clear D gene. CDR3 length equals 15 residues. V was clipped by 6 bases and J by 4 bases, with 18 bases between them. Germline CDR1 is MNHEY and CDR2 is SMNVEV (reference sequence).

In regard to this clone: One end of the junction varies from germline; a read error may be responsible. The genes are TRBV6-5 and TRBJ2-2; tentative D call: TRBD1 (5 bases). The CDR3 extends over 15 amino acids. Germline CDR1 is MNHEY and CDR2 is SVGAGI. CDR3 nucleotide sequence: TGTGCCAGCAGCAAACAGGATTCCCCCACCTGGGAGCTGTTTTTT. It translates to CASSKQDSPTWELFF.

The gene calls are TRBV7-9 and TRBJ1-6; 8 nucleotides agree with TRBD1. The CDR3 covers 16 residues. The junction had 9 bases not matched to a gene; V was cut back by 5 bases and J by 6 bases. Germline CDR1 is SEHNR and CDR2 is FQNEAQ (reference sequence). The CDR3: CASSRSWDRPNSPLHF. CDR3 coding DNA: TGTGCCAGCAGCCGCAGCTGGGACAGGCCTAATTCACCCCTCCACTTT.

V and J are TRBV28 and TRBJ2-7; D ambiguous. Looked up from germline, CDR1 is MDHEN and CDR2 is SYDVKM. Trimming took off 2 bases at V and 5 bases at J, with 7 bases between the two ends. The CDR3 has 12 residues. The CDR3 coding sequence is TGTGCCAGCAGTTTAGAGCCCCACGAGCAGTACTTC. Protein: CASSLEPHEQYF.

The rearrangement links TRBV13 to TRBJ2-7; 9 nucleotides match TRBD2. The CDR3 has 16 amino acids. V was pared by 0 bases and J by 2 bases, with 5 bases of the junction left unmatched. The germline gives CDR1 PRHDT, CDR2 FYEKMQ (reference sequence). The CDR3 spells CASSLGLAGGPYEQYF. The CDR3 DNA follows: TGTGCCAGCAGCTTAGGCCTGGCGGGAGGGCCCTACGAGCAGTACTTC.

The chain joins TRBV27 to TRBJ2-1; 8 bases fit TRBD2. CDR3 size: 12 residues. From germline, CDR1 is MNHEY and CDR2 SMNVEV (reference sequence). With V trimmed by 2 bases and J by 11 bases, 2 bases remained unmatched. The CDR3 loop reads CASSLERGQQFF. The CDR3 coding sequence is TGTGCCAGCAGTTTAGAGCGGGGGCAGCAGTTCTTC.

V and J are TRBV6-5 and TRBJ1-1; 9 bases align to TRBD1. The V and J ends lost 3 bases and 1 base, in that order; junction bases with no gene match: 3. CDR1 and CDR2 (germline): MNHEY, SVGAGI. CDR3 length equals 15 residues. CDR3 nucleotides: TGTGCCAGCAGTTATTCGGACAGGGGGAACACTGAAGCTTTCTTT. As protein: CASSYSDRGNTEAFF.

The chain employs TRBV19 and TRBJ2-7; perhaps TRBD2 as D (6 bases). Germline CDR1 is LNHDA and CDR2 is SQIVND (reference sequence). The V and J ends lost 5 bases and 3 bases respectively, with 14 bases between them. This CDR3 comprises 14 residues. The CDR3 DNA follows: TGTGCCAGTAGTGCAGCGGGTCCTGGCTACGAGCAGTACTTC. Translated, it gives CASSAAGPGYEQYF. The whole variable domain, filled in from reference TRBV19 and TRBJ2-7, reads DGGITQSPKYLFRKEGQNVTLSCEQNLNHDAMYWYRQDPGQGLRLIYYSQIVNDFQKGDIAEGYSVSREKKESFPLTVTSAQKNPTAFYLCASSAAGPGYEQYFGPGTRLTVT.

The chain combines TRBV30 with TRBJ1-1; D remains unclear. This CDR3 is 14 amino acids long. Trimming cost V 2 bases and J 0 bases, with 10 bases left between them. Germline V gene lookup returns CDR1 GTSNPN and CDR2 SVGIG (reference sequence). CDR3 DNA sequence: TGTGCCTGGAGTCCGGGTAATATGAACACTGAAGCTTTCTTT. It is translated as CAWSPGNMNTEAFF.

The gene calls are TRBV5-1 and TRBJ2-7; tentatively, D is TRBD2 (5 bases). The length of the CDR3 is 14 residues. The germline gives CDR1 SGHRS, CDR2 YFSETQ. V was cut by 0 bases and J by 5 bases, with 12 bases left in between. In nucleotides, the CDR3 is TGCGCCAGCAGCTTGGAGGGCGACTACCACGAGCAGTACTTC. Translating it yields CASSLEGDYHEQYF.

The chain combines TRBV25-1 with TRBJ2-5, with 14 bases matching TRBD2. Germline-derived CDR1 and CDR2 are MGHDK and SYGVNS. Trimming at V came to 6 bases and at J to 5 bases, leaving 5 bases not matched to a gene. The CDR3 runs to 15 residues. The CDR3, as DNA: TGTGCCAGCAGCCGACTAGCGGGAGGGGGTGAGACCCAGTACTTC. Its translation is CASSRLAGGGETQYF.

The chain joins TRBV6-5 to TRBJ2-1; 9 nucleotides agree with TRBD1. V lost 2 bases and J lost 10; bases outside the gene matches: 6. Germline V lookup: CDR1 MNHEY, CDR2 SVGAGI. The CDR3 is 14 residues long. The CDR3 DNA reads TGTGCCAGCAGTTACCGGGACAGGGTGTGGGAGCAGTTCTTC. Encoded protein: CASSYRDRVWEQFF.

The genes are TRBV30 and TRBJ1-5; D unresolved. The CDR3 length is 14 residues. Trimming removed 2 bases from V and 0 bases from J, with 8 bases in between. Germline CDR1 GTSNPN, CDR2 SVGIG (reference sequence). The CDR3 coding sequence is TGTGCCTGGAGTACCGGGTCTAGCAATCAGCCCCAGCATTTT. It translates to CAWSTGSSNQPQHF.

CDR3 coding DNA: TGTGCCAGCAGTGCGGACAGGAGCACAGATACGCAGTATTTT. It encodes CASSADRSTDTQYF. V is TRBV6-4 and J is TRBJ2-3; 7 nucleotides align to TRBD1. The CDR3 spans 14 residues. Germline-derived CDR1 and CDR2 are MRHNA and SNTAGT. The junction had 1 base not matched to a gene; V was cut back by 4 bases and J by 0 bases.

J is TRBJ1-1 and V is TRBV30, with D perhaps matching TRBD1 (6 bases). Germline values: CDR1 GTSNPN, CDR2 SVGIG (reference sequence). CDR3 size: 12 residues. V dropped 2 bases and J dropped 7 bases, with 11 bases sitting between them. The CDR3 DNA is TGTGCCTGGAGTCGGACAGTCGGTGAAGCTTTCTTT. Encoded protein: CAWSRTVGEAFF.

V usage is TRBV5-1 and J usage is TRBJ1-2; TRBD1 might be the D (6 bases). Trimming took off 4 bases at V and 8 bases at J, with 21 bases between the two ends. Germline V gene data show CDR1 as SGHRS and CDR2 as YFSETQ. The CDR3 has 15 residues. The CDR3: CASSPLWGGEGGYTF. As DNA, the CDR3 is TGCGCCAGCAGCCCGCTGTGGGGGGGCGAAGGAGGCTACACCTTC. The full variable domain, completed using reference TRBV5-1 and TRBJ1-2, is KAGVTQTPRYLIKTRGQQVTLSCSPISGHRSVSWYQQTPGQGLQFLFEYFSETQRNKGNFPGRFSGRQFSNSRSEMNVSTLELGDSALYLCASSPLWGGEGGYTFGSGTRLTVV.

The rearrangement uses TRBV29-1 and TRBJ1-1; 7 bases agree with TRBD1. Losses at the gene ends were 3 bases for V and 6 bases for J; bases not matched to a gene: 4. Germline V gives CDR1 SQVTM, CDR2 ANQGSEA. The CDR3 is 12 amino acids. CDR3 nucleotides: TGCAGCGTTGAGGGACAGCAGCCTGAAGCTTTCTTT. Translating gives CSVEGQQPEAFF.

The gene calls are TRBV10-2 and TRBJ1-2, with D unresolved. CDR3 size: 13 residues. Trimming stripped 6 bases from V and 5 bases from J, with 13 bases between. Per germline, CDR1 WSHSY and CDR2 SAAADI. Written as DNA, the CDR3 is TGCGCCAGCAGGGAGGAACTATTTTATGGCTACACCTTC. Translating gives CASREELFYGYTF.

The CDR3 DNA reads TGTGCCAGCAGCCCGTTCCGAGGGAGTGGCTACACCTTC. Its protein product is CASSPFRGSGYTF. The chain links TRBV7-3 to TRBJ1-2; no clear D gene. CDR3 length: 13 residues. V was pared by 5 bases and J by 7 bases, with 14 bases between. Germline CDR1 reads SGHTA; CDR2 reads FQGTGA.

This clone was counted between two and nine times. This chain joins TRBV18 and TRBJ1-5; no definite D call. The CDR3 is made up of 15 amino acids. The V and J ends lost 5 bases and 1 base respectively, with 12 bases between them. Germline V gives CDR1 KGHSH, CDR2 LQKENI. CDR3 bases: TGTGCCAGCTCAGGGCAAGTTGAGAGCAATCAGCCCCAGCATTTT. Residues: CASSGQVESNQPQHF. Using reference TRBV18 and TRBJ1-5 for the parts outside the CDR3, the full variable domain is NAGVMQNPRHLVRRRGQEARLRCSPMKGHSHVYWYRQLPEEGLKFMVYLQKENIIDESGMPKERFSAEFPKEGPSILRIQQVVRGDSAAYFCASSGQVESNQPQHFGDGTRLSIL.

The chain joins TRBV9 to TRBJ2-1; 7 bases match TRBD2. CDR3 length: 16 amino acids. Germline-derived CDR1 and CDR2 are SGDLS and YYNGEE. With V trimmed by 0 bases and J by 8 bases, 11 bases remained unmatched. The CDR3 nucleotides are TGTGCCAGCAGCGTAGTTGGGGGGAGGGCCAGCCATGAGCAGTTCTTC. It encodes CASSVVGGRASHEQFF.

The rearrangement joins TRBV9 to TRBJ1-2; D is possibly TRBD1 (6 bases). CDR3 length: 15 residues. Per germline, CDR1 SGDLS and CDR2 YYNGEE. V lost 2 bases and J lost 0, with 11 bases in between. The CDR3 DNA is TGTGCCAGCAGCGTCGCCGGGACACCTAACTATGGCTACACCTTC. Its translation: CASSVAGTPNYGYTF.

The chain links TRBV12-5 to TRBJ2-1; D may be TRBD1 (6 bases). V dropped 0 bases and J dropped 1 base, with 16 bases sitting between them. The CDR3 runs 18 residues. Germline V gene data show CDR1 as LGHNT and CDR2 as FRNRAP. CDR3 amino acids: CASGLVGWGTPSYNEQFF. The CDR3 coding sequence is TGTGCTAGTGGTTTGGTAGGATGGGGGACACCTTCCTACAATGAGCAGTTCTTC.

This clone appeared once. This chain connects TRBV30 to TRBJ1-1; D unclear. The CDR3 totals 13 residues. Germline CDR1 is GTSNPN and CDR2 is SVGIG (reference sequence). The germline V and J ends were trimmed by 3 bases and 1 base, with 9 bases remaining between them. CDR3 protein: CAWRTRENTEAFF. The DNA for the CDR3 is TGTGCCTGGAGAACTAGGGAGAACACTGAAGCTTTCTTT.